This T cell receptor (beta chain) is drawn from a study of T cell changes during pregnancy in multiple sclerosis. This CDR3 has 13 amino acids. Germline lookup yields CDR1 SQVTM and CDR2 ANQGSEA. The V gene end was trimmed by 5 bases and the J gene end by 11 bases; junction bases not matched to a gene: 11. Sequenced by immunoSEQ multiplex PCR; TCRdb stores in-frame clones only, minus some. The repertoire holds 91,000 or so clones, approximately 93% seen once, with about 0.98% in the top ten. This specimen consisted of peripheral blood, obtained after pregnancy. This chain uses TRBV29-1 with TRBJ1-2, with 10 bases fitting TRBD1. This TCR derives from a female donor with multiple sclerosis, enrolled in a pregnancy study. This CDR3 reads CSVSSGQGRSYTF. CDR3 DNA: TGCAGCGTTTCCTCGGGACAGGGGCGAAGTTACACCTTC.